These T cell receptor beta chains were read from a single sample in a study of blood T cell repertoires in COVID-19. The protocol was immunoSEQ multiplex PCR, while the TCRdb copy is restricted to in-frame clones and leaves out a portion. The data show over 250,000 clones, around 86% seen once. Sequencing was performed on peripheral blood. These receptors all stem from a man in his fifties with acute or convalescent COVID-19. Both conserved end residues are part of each CDR3. The D gene is left open where the match is weak. Clone sizes are given selectively: once, few, many, or a class where the clone is expanded.

d_call	v_call	clone_size	j_call	cdr3_nt	cdr3_aa
-	TRBV7-9	few	TRBJ1-3	TGTGCCAGCAGCCAAGCCCCCGCGGTGACTCTGGAAGACACCATATATTTT	CASSQAPAVTLEDTIYF
-	TRBV5-1	once	TRBJ2-3	TGCGCCAGCATCAACGACAGGCCAGGGGATACGCAGTATTTT	CASINDRPGDTQYF
-	TRBV4-1	-	TRBJ2-3	TGCGCCACCCGACAGGGCCGGGGGTACTCTAGCACAGATACGCAGTATTTT	CATRQGRGYSSTDTQYF
-	TRBV24-1	-	TRBJ2-3	TGTGCCACCAGTGCTGGGGCGTCAGATACGCAGTATTTT	CATSAGASDTQYF
TRBD2	TRBV3-1/TRBV3-2	-	TRBJ2-1	TGTGCCAGCAGCCAAGGACTAGCACGCCTCGGTGAGCAGTTCTTC	CASSQGLARLGEQFF
-	TRBV9	-	TRBJ1-1	TGTGCCAGCAGCGTAGGCCTTCTTGCGGAAGCTTTCTTT	CASSVGLLAEAFF
-	TRBV3-1/TRBV3-2	-	TRBJ2-7	TGTGCCAGCACCCAGAGGGGGAGGGCCTACGAGCAGTACTTC	CASTQRGRAYEQYF
TRBD1	TRBV6-6	-	TRBJ1-1	TGTGCCAGCAGTTACGGGACAGGAGGAACTGAAGCTTTCTTT	CASSYGTGGTEAFF
-	TRBV5-1	-	TRBJ2-3	TGCGCCAGCAGCTTGGAAGGGACTTCAGATACGCAGTATTTT	CASSLEGTSDTQYF
-	TRBV19	-	TRBJ1-2	TGTGCCAGTAGTCCCCAAAGCTACGGCTACACCTTC	CASSPQSYGYTF
-	TRBV15	-	TRBJ1-2	TGTGCCACCAGCAGAGTAATACAGGGCCCTAACTATGGCTACACCTTC	CATSRVIQGPNYGYTF
TRBD1	TRBV5-4	-	TRBJ2-1	TGTGCCAGCAGCGAACCGGGACAGGGCTACAATGAGCAGTTCTTC	CASSEPGQGYNEQFF
-	TRBV3-1/TRBV3-2	-	TRBJ2-7	TGTGCCAGCAGCCAAGTGGGAGCAAGCGAGCAGTACTTC	CASSQVGASEQYF
TRBD1	TRBV29-1	-	TRBJ1-1	TGCAGCGTACACCAGACAGGGGGCTCCGCTGAAGCTTTCTTT	CSVHQTGGSAEAFF
TRBD1	TRBV3-1/TRBV3-2	-	TRBJ1-4	TGTGCCAGCAGCCTGGAACTCCAACAGGGGATTAATGAAAAACTGTTTTTT	CASSLELQQGINEKLFF
-	TRBV7-6	-	TRBJ1-2	TGTGCCAGCAGCTTAGAGGAGAACTATGGCTACACCTTC	CASSLEENYGYTF
-	TRBV7-2	-	TRBJ2-2	TGTGCCAGCAGCTTAGGAGGGATCCTTTGGACCGGGGAGCTGTTTTTT	CASSLGGILWTGELFF
-	TRBV5-6	-	TRBJ1-5	TGTGCCAGCAGCTTGGTAGGGGGGGCTCAGCAGCCCCAGCATTTT	CASSLVGGAQQPQHF
TRBD1	TRBV5-8	-	TRBJ2-7	TGTGCCAGCAGCTTACCGGGACAGAGCTACGAGCAGTACTTC	CASSLPGQSYEQYF
-	TRBV15	-	TRBJ1-2	TGTGCCACCAGCAGAGCCATAACAGGCTATGGCTACACCTTC	CATSRAITGYGYTF
TRBD1	TRBV7-2	-	TRBJ1-6	TGTGCCAGCAGCTTAGCTTGGACAGGGGATTCACCCCTCCACTTT	CASSLAWTGDSPLHF